This T cell receptor beta chain was obtained from a study of vaccination and CD4 T cells after COVID-19. Study-wide context: Subjects got two shots of BNT162b2 or mRNA-1273 vaccine. Study-level results: In convalescent patients, 304 of 307 vaccine-specific clones were mono-reactive for SARS-CoV-2 spike.

Oncomine TCR Beta short-read sequencing was applied to DNA from cultured CD4+ T cells. MiXCR, run by TCRdb on the PCR reads, gives a single entry per CDR3 protein. The data show tens of thousands of distinct CDR3 sequences, about 40% seen once. This sample's treatment: roughly ten-day PBMC culture with coronavirus spike peptide pools or control peptides (ViraFEST assay). Alongside 8 to 10 IU/ml IL-2 and 7.5 to 10 ug/ml peptide pools, PBMCs were cultured at about 2.2 million per well. Germline values: CDR1 SNHLY, CDR2 FYNNEI. This CDR3 region has 12 residues. V shed 1 base and J shed 13 bases, with 13 bases lying between them. Notes on this clonotype: Its target is not known.

The sample was CD4+ T cells from blood, cultured in vitro. The sequence came from a human donor who had recovered from COVID-19. The V and J genes are TRBV2 and TRBJ1-2, with D tentatively TRBD1 (5 bases). CDR3 bases: TGTGCCAGCAGTGAAGTGTGGGGCGAAGCCACCTTC. This encodes CASSEVWGEATF.